The 30 T cell receptor beta chains given below trace back to one sample, sequenced in a study of metastatic and nonmetastatic thyroid tumors. Not a single patient had been given any form of treatment at any point before undergoing thyroid surgery. Via MiXCR, TCRdb re-called the PCR reads. Found here are roughly 18,000 clones, approximately 20% of them singletons; the top ten hold about 17%. Sequenced material: tumor tissue. The receptors come from a female donor with papillary thyroid cancer or a benign thyroid nodule (not recorded which). Some clones in this sample may be carry-over from other donors' samples.

This clone was seen many times. The chain joins TRBV29-1 to TRBJ2-3; TRBD2 matches at 9 bases. The CDR3 is 18 amino acids. Losses at the gene ends were 6 bases for V and 4 bases for J; bases not matched to a gene: 20. Germline CDR1 SQVTM, CDR2 ANQGSEA. The CDR3 DNA sequence: TGCAGCGTACCCTCCAGAGCCAGCGGGAGGAGGGCGGCAGATACGCAGTATTTT. This codes for CSVPSRASGRRAADTQYF.

V usage is TRBV28 and J usage is TRBJ1-4, with 8 bases fitting TRBD1. CDR1 is MDHEN and CDR2 is SYDVKM in the germline V gene. This CDR3 region has 13 residues. V was clipped by 4 bases and J by 8 bases; unmatched bases: 3. This CDR3 is CASSSYRGEKLFF. For the CDR3, the DNA is TGTGCCAGCAGTTCCTACAGGGGGGAAAAACTGTTTTTT.

This clone was recorded at least ten times. One base away lies a much larger clone, so this may be a sequencing read error. This same CDR3 is encoded by further DNA sequences in the sample. The chain joins TRBV27 to TRBJ2-5, with D perhaps matching TRBD1 (6 bases). V was clipped by 3 bases and J by 3 bases, with 17 bases between them. Per germline, CDR1 MNHEY and CDR2 SMNVEV (reference sequence). The CDR3 has 16 residues. The CDR3 sequence: CASSFLGTRAKETQYF. The DNA of the CDR3 is TGTGCCAGCAGTTTTCTAGGGACAAGAGCCAAAGAGACCCAGTACTTC.

This clone was counted at least ten times. The CDR3 region is CASGTLQETQYF. In nucleotides, the CDR3 is TGTGCCAGCGGGACCTTACAAGAGACCCAGTACTTC. The genes are TRBV28 and TRBJ2-5; D may correspond to TRBD1 or TRBD2 (5 bases each). V shed 8 bases and J shed 2 bases, with 9 bases lying between them. The germline V gene has CDR1 MDHEN and CDR2 SYDVKM. The CDR3 extends over 12 amino acids.

The CDR3 DNA sequence: TGTGCCAGCAGCTCTACTAGCGGGGGTGGCACAGATACGCAGTATTTT. Encoded protein: CASSSTSGGGTDTQYF. V and J are TRBV7-8 and TRBJ2-3, with TRBD2 matching over 11 bases. Per germline, CDR1 SGHVS and CDR2 FQNEAQ. The CDR3 runs 16 residues. After removal of 4 bases from V and 1 base from J, the junction contained 4 bases not matched to a gene.

This clone is judged medium-sized. This CDR3 reads CASSLGDNEQYF. The CDR3 region has the DNA TGTGCCAGCAGCTTAGGGGACAACGAGCAGTACTTC. The rearrangement joins TRBV7-9 to TRBJ2-7; tentative D call: TRBD1 (6 bases). V lost 1 base and J 5 bases, leaving 6 bases between the germline ends. CDR1 and CDR2 from the germline V gene are SEHNR and FQNEAQ (reference sequence). This CDR3 has 12 residues.

In this sample, this clone turned up many times. The genes are TRBV5-6 and TRBJ2-5, with D tentatively TRBD1 (7 bases). Looked up from germline, CDR1 is SGHDT and CDR2 is YYEEEE. Trimming pared 4 bases from V and 5 bases from J, leaving 21 bases between. The length of the CDR3 is 16 residues. Here the CDR3 reads CASSALLQGGWETQYF. In nucleotides, the CDR3 is TGTGCCAGCAGCGCACTACTTCAGGGGGGCTGGGAGACCCAGTACTTC.

This clone was counted at least ten times. The chain joins TRBV7-2 to TRBJ1-2; D ambiguous. The CDR3 sequence is 11 residues long. Trimming shortened V by 10 bases and J by 5 bases, and 11 bases separated the two germline ends. Germline loops: CDR1 SGHTA, CDR2 FQGNSA. Written as DNA, the CDR3 is TGTGCCATCCCACCCCCTTATGGCTACACCTTC. Residues: CAIPPPYGYTF.

This clone ranks as medium-sized. The chain is built from TRBV20-1 and TRBJ2-7; 11 bases are a match to TRBD1. The V segment lost 1 base and the J segment 4 bases; nucleotides outside the gene matches: 15. Germline V gene lookup returns CDR1 DFQATT and CDR2 SNEGSKA (reference sequence). The CDR3 covers 18 residues. CDR3 bases: TGCAGTGCTAGAGCTTGGACAGGGGGCTTCCCGTTCTGGTACGAGCAGTACTTC. This encodes CSARAWTGGFPFWYEQYF.

V usage is TRBV14 and J usage is TRBJ1-2, with TRBD1 identical over 9 bases. Per the germline V gene, CDR1 is SGHDN and CDR2 is FVKESK. Trimming cost V 5 bases and J 4 bases; bases outside gene matches: 2. This CDR3 has 13 residues. Here the CDR3 DNA reads TGTGCCAGCAGCACGGGACAGGGCTATGGCTACACCTTC. Its protein product is CASSTGQGYGYTF.

This clone was recorded at least ten times. The chain is built from TRBV27 and TRBJ2-2; 8 bases align to TRBD1. Germline CDR1 reads MNHEY; CDR2 reads SMNVEV (reference sequence). The CDR3 runs to 14 residues. V gave up 8 bases and J gave up 1 base; unmatched junction bases: 3. CDR3 bases: TGTGCCAGCCGGGGACAGGTGAACACCGGGGAGCTGTTTTTT. Translating gives CASRGQVNTGELFF.

The sample holds one count of this clone. The rearrangement links TRBV11-2 to TRBJ2-7; weak D call: TRBD2 (6 bases). V lost 0 bases and J lost 2, with 11 bases in between. Looked up from germline, CDR1 is SGHAT and CDR2 is FQNNGV. The CDR3 covers 15 residues. CDR3 in amino acids: CASSLEGGATYEQYF. CDR3 nucleotides: TGTGCCAGCAGCTTAGAAGGCGGGGCAACCTACGAGCAGTACTTC.

The V gene is TRBV20-1, the J gene TRBJ2-7, with TRBD1 matching over 7 bases. Losses at the gene ends were 3 bases for V and 6 bases for J; bases not matched to a gene: 11. CDR3 length: 14 amino acids. CDR1 DFQATT and CDR2 SNEGSKA come from the germline V gene (reference sequence). As DNA, the CDR3 is TGCAGTGCTAGCCCAAAAGGGGGCCTGAGCGAGCAGTACTTC. Amino acids: CSASPKGGLSEQYF.

J is TRBJ2-7 and V is TRBV30; D may correspond to TRBD1 or TRBD2 (5 bases each). From germline, CDR1 is GTSNPN and CDR2 SVGIG (reference sequence). This CDR3 contains 14 residues. Trimming pared 4 bases from V and 2 bases from J, leaving 15 bases between. CDR3: CAWTPGAPTYEQYF. The CDR3 nucleotides are TGTGCCTGGACTCCCGGGGCACCCACCTACGAGCAGTACTTC.

The V and J genes are TRBV20-1 and TRBJ1-1; D uncertain. CDR3 size: 13 residues. Germline CDR1 reads DFQATT; CDR2 reads SNEGSKA (reference sequence). The germline V and J ends were trimmed by 2 bases and 6 bases, with 13 bases remaining between them. CDR3 loop: CSARNGRMAEAFF. The DNA for the CDR3 is TGCAGTGCTAGAAACGGGCGCATGGCTGAAGCTTTCTTT.

This clone appeared many times. V usage is TRBV4-2 and J usage is TRBJ1-6, with D uncertain. This CDR3 comprises 15 residues. CDR1 is LGHNA and CDR2 is YNFKEQ in the germline V gene. With 0 bases removed from V and 4 bases from J, the gap between germline ends came to 7 bases. CDR3 in amino acids: CASSQDSGYNSPLHF. Here the CDR3 DNA reads TGTGCCAGCAGCCAAGACAGCGGATATAATTCACCCCTCCACTTT.

This clone was detected many times. The V call is TRBV9, the J call TRBJ1-2; unclear D gene. The CDR3 runs 16 residues. Trimming took 3 bases from V and 4 from J, leaving 19 bases between them. CDR1 is SGDLS, CDR2 YYNGEE, per germline. The CDR3 sequence: CASSASRSDAGYGYTF. Written as DNA, the CDR3 is TGTGCCAGCAGCGCCAGCCGATCCGACGCTGGCTATGGCTACACCTTC. Combining the CDR3 with reference TRBV9 and TRBJ1-2 gives the whole variable domain DSGVTQTPKHLITATGQRVTLRCSPRSGDLSVYWYQQSLDQGLQFLIQYYNGEERAKGNILERFSAQQFPDLHSELNLSSLELGDSALYFCASSASRSDAGYGYTFGSGTRLTVV.

This clone turned up a few times. This rearrangement joins TRBV11-2 to TRBJ2-1, with 7 nucleotides matching TRBD1. V gave up 5 bases and J gave up 0 bases; unmatched junction bases: 4. The V gene's germline CDR1 is SGHAT and CDR2 FQNNGV. This CDR3 region has 15 residues. The DNA of the CDR3 is TGTGCCAGCAGCCAGGGACAGAGCTCCTACAATGAGCAGTTCTTC. Protein: CASSQGQSSYNEQFF.

For this clone: This sequence may be a read error, since a much larger clone differs from it by one base. The chain uses TRBV6-5 and TRBJ2-1; tentatively, D is TRBD2 (5 bases). Germline loops: CDR1 MNHEY, CDR2 SVGAGI. The CDR3 extends over 17 amino acids. This chain's CDR3 is CASSYNSLAAVYDEQFF. The CDR3 region has the DNA TGTGCCAGCAGTTATAATTCCCTAGCCGCAGTCTACGATGAGCAGTTCTTC.

V usage is TRBV3-1 and J usage is TRBJ2-2; possibly TRBD1 or TRBD2 for D (5 bases each). The CDR3 totals 13 residues. Germline lookup yields CDR1 LGHDT and CDR2 YNNKEL (reference sequence). With 3 bases removed from V and 7 bases from J, the gap between germline ends came to 9 bases. CDR3 loop: CASSQRGNGELFF. The CDR3 DNA reads as TGTGCCAGCAGCCAGAGGGGAAACGGGGAGCTGTTTTTT.

This clone was recorded many times. The chain couples TRBV3-1 to TRBJ1-1, with 8 bases that match TRBD1. Germline CDR1 reads LGHDT; CDR2 reads YNNKEL (reference sequence). Germline trimming cut 4 bases from V and 10 bases from J; bases unmatched to any gene: 5. There are 12 residues in the CDR3. Here the CDR3 DNA reads TGTGCCAGCAGCCTAGGACAGGGCCCAGCTTTCTTT. It is translated as CASSLGQGPAFF.

The V call is TRBV15, the J call TRBJ2-3, with TRBD2 as a possible D gene (6 bases). CDR1 is LNHNV, CDR2 YYDKDF, per germline (reference sequence). The CDR3 length is 14 residues. Trimming pared 1 base from V and 1 base from J, leaving 6 bases between. CDR3 loop: CATSRGGGTDTQYF. The DNA for the CDR3 is TGTGCCACCAGCAGAGGGGGGGGCACAGATACGCAGTATTTT.

This clone was observed at least ten times. The chain recombines TRBV7-6 with TRBJ1-4; 11 bases line up with TRBD1. V trimming: 6 bases; J trimming: 8 bases; junction bases outside the gene matches: 5. The length of the CDR3 is 14 residues. Germline values: CDR1 SGHVS, CDR2 FNYEAQ. In DNA form, the CDR3 reads TGTGCCAGCAGTTCCGGGACAGGGGGGGAAAAACTGTTTTTT. Its protein is CASSSGTGGEKLFF.

This clone showed up many times. This chain links TRBV10-3 with TRBJ2-7; TRBD1 matches at 9 bases. Germline V lookup: CDR1 ENHRY, CDR2 SYGVKD. This CDR3 region has 15 residues. Losses at the gene ends were 6 bases for V and 2 bases for J; bases not matched to a gene: 8. The DNA of the CDR3 is TGTGCCATCAGAGAATCGACAGGGGGGCCCTACGAGCAGTACTTC. Its protein product is CAIRESTGGPYEQYF.

This clone was observed a few times. The V and J genes are TRBV2 and TRBJ2-1; TRBD2 might be the D (5 bases). V was trimmed by 2 bases and J by 9 bases, leaving 11 bases between them. The germline V gene has CDR1 SNHLY and CDR2 FYNNEI. The CDR3 length is 13 residues. The CDR3 DNA reads as TGTGCCAGCAGTGAAACGGGTGAGGGTGAGCAGTTCTTC. Amino acids: CASSETGEGEQFF.

This clone was counted many times. The J gene is TRBJ2-7, the V gene TRBV10-1; 9 bases map to TRBD1. Per germline, CDR1 WNHNN and CDR2 SYGVQD (reference sequence). This CDR3 is built from 13 residues. V was pared by 6 bases and J by 5 bases, with 5 bases of the junction left unmatched. The CDR3 bases are TGCGCCAGCAGCATGGGACAGGGCGACGAGCAGTACTTC. Translating gives CASSMGQGDEQYF.

This clone appeared once. V and J are TRBV11-2 and TRBJ2-3; D gene ambiguous. Germline CDR1 is SGHAT and CDR2 is FQNNGV. Between the trimmed V and J ends, which lost 1 base and 1 base, there was a span of 9 bases. The CDR3 length is 15 residues. The CDR3 DNA sequence: TGTGCCAGCAGCTTAGTTTATCTTCGCACAGATACGCAGTATTTT. Amino acids: CASSLVYLRTDTQYF.

Ten or more counts support this clone. V usage is TRBV20-1 and J usage is TRBJ1-2; D not resolved. Germline CDR1 and CDR2: DFQATT and SNEGSKA (reference sequence). V gave up 5 bases and J gave up 3 bases, with 10 bases separating them. This CDR3 has 12 amino acids. In nucleotides, the CDR3 is TGCAGTGCTTCCGACGTACACTATGGCTACACCTTC. Protein: CSASDVHYGYTF.

The rearrangement uses TRBV7-9 and TRBJ1-2; D unresolved. The length of the CDR3 is 15 residues. Germline V gene sequence: CDR1 SEHNR, CDR2 FQNEAQ (reference sequence). Trimming left V 2 bases short and J 2 bases short, with 12 bases between. DNA for the CDR3: TGTGCCAGCAGCTTAAACCCCGGACGGAACTATGGCTACACCTTC. As protein: CASSLNPGRNYGYTF.

This clone appeared many times. The chain carries TRBV5-1 and TRBJ2-1, with D hard to call. The CDR3 covers 14 residues. Germline assignment: CDR1 SGHRS and CDR2 YFSETQ. Trimming left V 4 bases short and J 0 bases short, with 8 bases between. The CDR3 spells CASSPASSYNEQFF. The CDR3 coding sequence is TGCGCCAGCAGCCCAGCTTCCTCCTACAATGAGCAGTTCTTC.